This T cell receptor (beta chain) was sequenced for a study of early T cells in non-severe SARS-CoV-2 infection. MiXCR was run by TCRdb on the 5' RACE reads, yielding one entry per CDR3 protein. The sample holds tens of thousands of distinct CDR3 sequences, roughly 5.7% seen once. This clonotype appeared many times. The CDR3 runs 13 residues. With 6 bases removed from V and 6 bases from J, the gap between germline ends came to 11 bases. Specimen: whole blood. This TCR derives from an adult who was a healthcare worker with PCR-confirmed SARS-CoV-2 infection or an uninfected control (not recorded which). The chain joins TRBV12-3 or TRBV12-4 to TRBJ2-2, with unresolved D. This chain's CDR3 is CASRGLVAGELFF. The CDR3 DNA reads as TGTGCCAGCAGGGGGTTGGTTGCCGGGGAGCTGTTTTTT.